This entry features one T cell receptor (beta chain) sequence. This record comes from a study of Ad26.COV2.S vaccination and SARS-CoV-2 variants. Sequenced by immunoSEQ multiplex PCR; TCRdb stores in-frame clones only, minus some. The table includes about half a million clones, about nine tenths detected once. This sample's treatment: around 19 received Ad26.COV2.S at low or high dose, single or two shots; 5 received placebo; per-sample allocation not given. Repertoires come from day 63 after the first vaccine or placebo injection. This CDR3 contains 13 residues. V lost 1 base, J lost 1 base, and 5 bases lay in between. CDR1 is SGHNT and CDR2 is YYREEE in the germline V gene (reference sequence).

Sequences were derived from peripheral blood, sampled in a trial of Ad26.COV2.S vaccine versus placebo. This receptor was taken from a person aged 18 to 65 who received the Ad26.COV2.S COVID-19 vaccine or a placebo. The genes are TRBV5-4 and TRBJ1-1; D is unresolved. The CDR3 sequence: CASSLQENTEAFF. CDR3 nucleotides: TGTGCCAGCAGCTTGCAGGAGAACACTGAAGCTTTCTTT. Full variable domain (remainder filled in from reference TRBV5-4 and TRBJ1-1): ETGVTQSPTHLIKTRGQQVTLRCSSQSGHNTVSWYQQALGQGPQFIFQYYREEENGRGNFPPRFSGLQFPNYSSELNVNALELDDSALYLCASSLQENTEAFFGQGTRLTVV.